This T cell receptor beta chain was retrieved from a study of cytomegalovirus exposure and HLA in healthy donors. Study-wide points: A later analysis found first-cohort TCR clusters tended to co-occur in the approximately 110 validation repertoires.

V lost 4 bases, J lost 6 bases, and 8 bases stayed unmatched. Germline CDR1 and CDR2: SNHLY and FYNNEI. This CDR3 region has 15 residues. Measured with immunoSEQ multiplex PCR; TCRdb has only the in-frame clones, and not every one. The repertoire holds 130,000 to 150,000 clones, with roughly nine tenths as singletons. This clone was seen just once. Its cognate antigen is unknown. This TCR was sampled from a woman aged 18-30 years in good health and CMV-seropositive. The source material was PBMCs. This chain links TRBV2 with TRBJ2-2; 7 bases line up with TRBD1. The CDR3 loop is CASSGRQGGSGELFF. CDR3 sequence (DNA): TGTGCCAGCAGTGGAAGACAGGGCGGGTCCGGGGAGCTGTTTTTT.